The 25 T cell receptor beta chains reported below all come from one sample, sequenced in a study of blood T cell repertoires in COVID-19. The data were produced by immunoSEQ multiplex PCR, yet TCRdb's version contains in-frame clones alone and is incomplete. The table has some 50,000 clones, 83% seen once. Sample: peripheral blood. These receptors came from a man older than 75 in a cohort sampled during active COVID-19.

This chain uses TRBV5-6 with TRBJ2-3; unclear D gene. The CDR3 consists of 13 residues. V lost 0 bases and J lost 7, with 9 bases in between. The germline gives CDR1 SGHDT, CDR2 YYEEEE. CDR3 sequence reads: CASSLVEPYTQYF. As DNA, the CDR3 is TGTGCCAGCAGCTTGGTAGAGCCCTATACGCAGTATTTT.

This chain uses TRBV5-1 with TRBJ1-1, with D hard to call. Germline V gene data show CDR1 as SGHRS and CDR2 as YFSETQ. The CDR3 totals 13 residues. Trimming stripped 3 bases from V and 1 base from J, with 7 bases between. The CDR3 region has the DNA TGCGCCAGCAGCTCTGGAGAGAACACTGAAGCTTTCTTT. Translation: CASSSGENTEAFF.

The rearrangement joins TRBV4-3 to TRBJ2-7, with D possibly being TRBD1 (5 bases). Germline CDR1 and CDR2: LGHNA and YSLEER. This CDR3 spans 14 amino acids. Deletions cut 3 bases from V and 1 base from J, with 10 bases between. The CDR3, as DNA: TGCGCCAGCAGCCAGACAGTATTTTCCTACGAGCAGTACTTC. This sequence encodes CASSQTVFSYEQYF.

This CDR3 is CASMKGDTEAFF. The CDR3 bases are TGTGCCAGCATGAAAGGGGACACTGAAGCTTTCTTT. This chain links TRBV6-6 with TRBJ1-1, with D maybe TRBD1 (5 bases). Deletions cut 7 bases from V and 3 bases from J, with 9 bases between. Germline V CDR1 and CDR2: MNHNY, SVGAGI (reference sequence). The length of the CDR3 is 12 residues.

As concerns this clone: This specimen includes other DNA sequences encoding the same CDR3. The chain carries TRBV12-3 or TRBV12-4 and TRBJ1-1; the D gene is possibly TRBD1 (6 bases). This CDR3 contains 13 residues. V lost 1 base and J lost 4, with 7 bases in between. The CDR3, as DNA: TGTGCCAGCAGTTTAGGGGGGCCCACTGAAGCTTTCTTT. Translated, it gives CASSLGGPTEAFF.

This clone is medium-sized within its sample. The CDR3 loop reads CASRQGLAYEQYF. CDR3 DNA: TGTGCCAGCAGACAAGGACTAGCTTACGAGCAGTACTTC. The rearrangement uses TRBV28 and TRBJ2-7, with 8 bases that match TRBD2. The CDR3 covers 13 residues. Germline values: CDR1 MDHEN, CDR2 SYDVKM. J was trimmed by 4 bases and V by 6 bases; bases with no gene match: 5.

V usage is TRBV28 and J usage is TRBJ2-1, with D possibly TRBD1 on 5 matching bases. With 3 bases removed from V and 2 bases from J, the gap between germline ends came to 8 bases. CDR1 and CDR2 (germline): MDHEN, SYDVKM. This CDR3 comprises 14 residues. CDR3 sequence: CASSLQGTYNEQFF. The CDR3 nucleotides are TGTGCCAGCAGTTTGCAGGGTACCTACAATGAGCAGTTCTTC. The full variable domain, in which reference TRBV28 and TRBJ2-1 provide the parts outside the CDR3, is DVKVTQSSRYLVKRTGEKVFLECVQDMDHENMFWYRQDPGLGLRLIYFSYDVKMKEKGDIPEGYSVSREKKERFSLILESASTNQTSMYLCASSLQGTYNEQFFGPGTRLTVL.

J is TRBJ1-1 and V is TRBV29-1; 7 nucleotides match TRBD1. The CDR3 runs to 12 residues. Trimming cost V 7 bases and J 0 bases; bases outside gene matches: 2. The germline CDR1 and CDR2 sequences are SQVTM and ANQGSEA. Written as DNA, the CDR3 is TGCAGCGCGGGACAGATGAACACTGAAGCTTTCTTT. Protein product: CSAGQMNTEAFF.

This chain uses TRBV11-2 with TRBJ2-4; possibly TRBD1 for D (5 bases). The V and J ends lost 1 base and 0 bases respectively, with 13 bases between them. The CDR3 has 17 residues. The germline V gene encodes CDR1 SGHAT and CDR2 FQNNGV. The CDR3 reads CASSLAPTDIAKNIQYF. CDR3 coding DNA: TGTGCCAGCAGCTTAGCCCCGACAGACATAGCCAAAAACATTCAGTACTTC.

The V call is TRBV13, the J call TRBJ2-7; 8 bases are a match to TRBD2. The germline V gene encodes CDR1 PRHDT and CDR2 FYEKMQ (reference sequence). The junction had 8 bases not matched to a gene; V was cut back by 2 bases and J by 5 bases. The CDR3 runs to 15 residues. The CDR3 sequence: CASSLSLVAGNEQYF. Here the CDR3 DNA reads TGTGCCAGCAGCTTATCGCTGGTAGCGGGGAACGAGCAGTACTTC.

V usage is TRBV5-6 and J usage is TRBJ2-7; 10 nucleotides agree with TRBD2. This CDR3 spans 15 amino acids. J lost 6 bases, V lost 3 bases, and 9 bases had no gene match. CDR1 and CDR2 from the germline V gene are SGHDT and YYEEEE. CDR3 sequence reads: CASSSLTSGPGEQYF. CDR3 DNA sequence: TGTGCCAGCAGCTCGCTGACTAGCGGGCCTGGCGAGCAGTACTTC.

The chain recombines TRBV5-1 with TRBJ2-3; 10 nucleotides match TRBD2. V lost 2 bases to trimming and J lost 3 bases; unmatched junction nucleotides: 3. The germline V gene has CDR1 SGHRS and CDR2 YFSETQ. The CDR3 is 15 residues long. CDR3 residues: CASSLLAGGTDTQYF. The CDR3 DNA sequence: TGCGCCAGCAGCTTATTAGCGGGGGGAACAGATACGCAGTATTTT.

V is TRBV19 and J is TRBJ2-2; possibly TRBD2 for D (6 bases). Deletions cut 2 bases from V and 4 bases from J, with 17 bases between. From germline, CDR1 is LNHDA and CDR2 SQIVND (reference sequence). The CDR3 runs to 17 residues. CDR3 in DNA: TGTGCCAGTAGTATACAGGGACTTATTTCGGGCACCGGGGAGCTGTTTTTT. Translating it yields CASSIQGLISGTGELFF. The whole variable domain, filled in from reference TRBV19 and TRBJ2-2, reads DGGITQSPKYLFRKEGQNVTLSCEQNLNHDAMYWYRQDPGQGLRLIYYSQIVNDFQKGDIAEGYSVSREKKESFPLTVTSAQKNPTAFYLCASSIQGLISGTGELFFGEGSRLTVL.

The genes are TRBV28 and TRBJ1-3; the D gene is possibly TRBD1 (5 bases). V lost 5 bases to trimming and J lost 0 bases, with 14 bases between them. This CDR3 spans 16 amino acids. Germline V lookup: CDR1 MDHEN, CDR2 SYDVKM. CDR3 sequence reads: CASSMTDSYSGNTIYF. CDR3 DNA sequence: TGTGCCAGCAGTATGACAGACAGTTACTCTGGAAACACCATATATTTT.

The chain combines TRBV19 with TRBJ1-2, with D perhaps TRBD1 (6 bases). Trimming stripped 2 bases from V and 6 bases from J, with 13 bases between. The V gene's germline CDR1 is LNHDA and CDR2 SQIVND (reference sequence). The CDR3 totals 14 residues. CDR3 loop: CASSIYPGVDGYTF. The CDR3 nucleotides are TGTGCCAGTAGTATATACCCAGGGGTTGATGGCTACACCTTC.

The V and J genes are TRBV5-1 and TRBJ2-7; 7 nucleotides match TRBD1. This CDR3 is built from 14 residues. V shed 1 base and J 2 bases; nucleotides not matched to a gene: 3. Germline V gene data show CDR1 as SGHRS and CDR2 as YFSETQ. CDR3 bases: TGCGCCAGCAGCTTGCTTCAGGGGGCCTACGAGCAGTACTTC. This gives the protein CASSLLQGAYEQYF.

The chain carries TRBV18 and TRBJ1-6, with D possibly TRBD1 on 5 matching bases. The CDR3 has 15 residues. Trimming stripped 3 bases from V and 5 bases from J, with 11 bases between. The germline CDR1 and CDR2 sequences are KGHSH and LQKENI. CDR3 sequence: CASSPGEADNSPLHF. DNA for the CDR3: TGTGCCAGCTCACCGGGGGAGGCCGATAATTCACCCCTCCACTTT.

V is TRBV5-4 and J is TRBJ2-3; TRBD1 matches 8 bases. The CDR3 covers 14 residues. CDR1 is SGHNT and CDR2 is YYREEE in the germline V gene (reference sequence). The J segment lost 5 bases and the V segment lost 4 bases, leaving 6 bases of the junction unmatched. The CDR3 nucleotides read TGTGCCAGCAGCAGTGGACAGGGTCGAGATACGCAGTATTTT. Its protein product is CASSSGQGRDTQYF.

The chain has TRBV11-3 and TRBJ2-3; D possibly corresponds to TRBD1 (6 bases). V lost 3 bases to trimming and J lost 6 bases, with 13 bases between them. Per germline, CDR1 SGHNT and CDR2 YENEEA. This CDR3 contains 14 residues. CDR3 amino acids: CASSFKTGSDTQYF. CDR3 sequence (DNA): TGTGCCAGCAGCTTTAAGACAGGATCCGATACGCAGTATTTT.

V is TRBV4-1 and J is TRBJ1-5; the match to TRBD1 covers 9 bases. Germline lookup yields CDR1 MGHRA and CDR2 YSYEKL. This CDR3 comprises 16 residues. The junction had 4 bases not matched to a gene; V was cut back by 2 bases and J by 2 bases. The CDR3 here is CASSQRGTGRNQPQHF. The CDR3 coding sequence is TGCGCCAGCAGCCAAAGGGGGACAGGGCGCAATCAGCCCCAGCATTTT.

The chain recombines TRBV5-1 with TRBJ1-1; TRBD1 matches at 9 bases. Germline lookup yields CDR1 SGHRS and CDR2 YFSETQ. Losses at the gene ends were 4 bases for V and 0 bases for J; bases not matched to a gene: 4. This CDR3 has 15 amino acids. CDR3 DNA sequence: TGCGCCAGCAGCGGGGGACAGGGTTTGAACACTGAAGCTTTCTTT. This gives the protein CASSGGQGLNTEAFF.

This clone was counted a few times. The chain recombines TRBV10-1 with TRBJ2-7; perhaps TRBD1 as D (6 bases). This CDR3 comprises 18 residues. The V gene's germline CDR1 is WNHNN and CDR2 SYGVQD (reference sequence). V was trimmed by 4 bases and J by 7 bases, leaving 29 bases between them. The CDR3 spells CASSGPTPGTSAVREQYF. DNA for the CDR3: TGCGCCAGCAGTGGGCCGACACCCGGGACATCTGCCGTGAGGGAGCAGTACTTC.

CDR3 DNA: TGTGCCAGCACCCCACAGGGCTACGAGCAGTACTTC. It specifies CASTPQGYEQYF. The chain links TRBV6-5 to TRBJ2-7; D may be TRBD1 (6 bases). Deletions cut 7 bases from V and 3 bases from J, with 10 bases between. The CDR3 length is 12 residues. Looked up from germline, CDR1 is MNHEY and CDR2 is SVGAGI.

CDR3 sequence (DNA): TGTGCCAGCAGTTCCCACCTTAGGACTAGCGGGTTCGAGCAGTACTTC. It codes for CASSSHLRTSGFEQYF. V is TRBV6-2 or TRBV6-3 and J is TRBJ2-7, with 11 bases lining up with TRBD2. CDR1 is MNHEY and CDR2 is SVGEGT in the germline V gene. Losses at the gene ends were 4 bases for V and 6 bases for J; bases not matched to a gene: 11. CDR3 size: 16 residues.

This chain links TRBV2 with TRBJ2-5; TRBD1 might be the D (6 bases). Germline assignment: CDR1 SNHLY and CDR2 FYNNEI. The CDR3 spans 16 residues. V was cut by 1 base and J by 5 bases, with 17 bases left in between. The CDR3 DNA reads as TGTGCCAGCAGTGAAGGGCAGGGGACCTTGGGGGAGACCCAGTACTTC. Translation: CASSEGQGTLGETQYF.